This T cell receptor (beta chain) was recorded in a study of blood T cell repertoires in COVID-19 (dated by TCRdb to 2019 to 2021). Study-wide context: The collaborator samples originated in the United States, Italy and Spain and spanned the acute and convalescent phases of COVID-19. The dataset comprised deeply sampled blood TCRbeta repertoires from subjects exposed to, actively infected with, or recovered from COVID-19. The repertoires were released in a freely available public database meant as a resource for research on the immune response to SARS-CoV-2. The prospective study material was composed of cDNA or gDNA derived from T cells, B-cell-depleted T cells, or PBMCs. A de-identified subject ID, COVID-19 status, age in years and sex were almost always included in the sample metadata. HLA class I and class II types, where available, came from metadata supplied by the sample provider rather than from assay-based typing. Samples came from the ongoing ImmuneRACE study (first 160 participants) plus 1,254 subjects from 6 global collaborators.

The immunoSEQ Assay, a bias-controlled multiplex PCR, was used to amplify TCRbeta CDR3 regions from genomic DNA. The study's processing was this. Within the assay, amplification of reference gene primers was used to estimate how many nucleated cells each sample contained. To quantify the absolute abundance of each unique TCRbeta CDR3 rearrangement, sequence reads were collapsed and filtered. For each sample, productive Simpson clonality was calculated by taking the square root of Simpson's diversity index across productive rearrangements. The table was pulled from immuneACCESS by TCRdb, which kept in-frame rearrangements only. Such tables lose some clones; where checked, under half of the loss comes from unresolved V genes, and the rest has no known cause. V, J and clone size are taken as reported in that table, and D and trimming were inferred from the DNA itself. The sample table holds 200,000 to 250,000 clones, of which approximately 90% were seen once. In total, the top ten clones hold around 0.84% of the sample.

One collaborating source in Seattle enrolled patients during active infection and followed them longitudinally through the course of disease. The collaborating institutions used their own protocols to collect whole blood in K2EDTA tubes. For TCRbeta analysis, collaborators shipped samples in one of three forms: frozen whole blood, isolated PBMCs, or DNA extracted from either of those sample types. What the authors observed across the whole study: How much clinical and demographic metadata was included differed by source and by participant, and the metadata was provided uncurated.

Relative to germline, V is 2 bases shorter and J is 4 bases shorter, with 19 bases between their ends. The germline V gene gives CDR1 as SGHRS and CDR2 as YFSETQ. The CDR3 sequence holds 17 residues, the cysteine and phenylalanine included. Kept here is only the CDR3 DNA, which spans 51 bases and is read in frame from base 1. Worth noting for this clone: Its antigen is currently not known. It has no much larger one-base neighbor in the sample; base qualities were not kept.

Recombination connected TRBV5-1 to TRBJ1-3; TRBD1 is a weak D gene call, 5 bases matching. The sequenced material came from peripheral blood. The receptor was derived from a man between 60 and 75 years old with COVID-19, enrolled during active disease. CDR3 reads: CASSFLPGAGEGNTIYF. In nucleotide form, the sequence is TGCGCCAGCAGCTTTTTACCGGGAGCGGGGGAAGGAAACACCATATATTTT.